Shown below are 7 T cell receptor beta chains from a single sample sequenced in a study of T cell responses to AZD1222 COVID-19 vaccine. TCRdb's copy holds only in-frame clones and misses some; the assay was immunoSEQ multiplex PCR. The sample has under 200,000 clones; approximately 87% are singletons. Sequencing used peripheral blood, obtained on day 0 of MenACWY control vaccination. Receptors originate from an adult in good health.

The sample holds one count of this clone. The chain links TRBV19 to TRBJ1-5; D is perhaps TRBD1 (6 bases). Germline V gives CDR1 LNHDA, CDR2 SQIVND (reference sequence). V was cut by 7 bases and J by 6 bases, with 19 bases left in between. The CDR3 is 15 residues long. CDR3 bases: TGTGCCAGTACCAGACCGGGAGGGGGAAGTCAGCCCCAGCATTTT. Protein: CASTRPGGGSQPQHF.

The CDR3 nucleotides are TGCAGCGTCGTGGGACCCTCCTTGGTCTCAGAGACCCAGTACTTC. It is translated as CSVVGPSLVSETQYF. The chain joins TRBV29-1 to TRBJ2-5, with D perhaps matching TRBD1 or TRBD2 (5 bases each). The V and J ends lost 6 bases and 4 bases respectively, with 21 bases between them. The CDR3 is 15 amino acids. Germline V gene sequence: CDR1 SQVTM, CDR2 ANQGSEA.

The gene calls are TRBV28 and TRBJ1-4, with 9 bases matching TRBD1. CDR3 length equals 15 residues. Germline CDR1 MDHEN, CDR2 SYDVKM. The V segment lost 5 bases and the J segment 4 bases; nucleotides outside the gene matches: 5. In nucleotides, the CDR3 is TGTGCCAGCAGTACCCAGACAGGGGGTAATGAAAAACTGTTTTTT. This gives the protein CASSTQTGGNEKLFF.

This clone was counted a single time. The CDR3, as DNA: TGTGCCACCAGTGATCCCCGGACAGTCTATGGCTACACCTTC. It codes for CATSDPRTVYGYTF. This rearrangement joins TRBV24-1 to TRBJ1-2; possible D gene TRBD1, 6 bases. V was pared by 3 bases and J by 4 bases, with 11 bases between. Germline V CDR1 and CDR2: KGHDR, SFDVKD. CDR3 length: 14 residues.

This chain joins TRBV6-6 and TRBJ1-1, with 7 bases aligning to TRBD1. The CDR3 runs 15 residues. The V segment lost 5 bases and the J segment 4 bases; nucleotides outside the gene matches: 10. CDR1 and CDR2 (germline): MNHNY, SVGAGI (reference sequence). The DNA of the CDR3 is TGTGCCAGCAGTACTACAGGGGAATGGAGCACTGAAGCTTTCTTT. Translated: CASSTTGEWSTEAFF.

This chain joins TRBV11-1 and TRBJ2-1, with TRBD2 identical over 11 bases. Trimming removed 6 bases from V and 10 bases from J; junction bases left unmatched: 14. The CDR3 spans 16 residues. CDR1 is SGHAT and CDR2 is FQDESV in the germline V gene (reference sequence). DNA for the CDR3: TGTGCCAGCAGTTCAAGAGGTAGCGGGGGGGCCAGGGAGCAGTTCTTC. It codes for CASSSRGSGGAREQFF.

The gene calls are TRBV5-1 and TRBJ2-7; 8 nucleotides match TRBD1. In germline, CDR1 is SGHRS, CDR2 YFSETQ. The CDR3 loop spans 13 amino acids. After removal of 7 bases from V and 3 bases from J, the junction contained 6 bases not matched to a gene. The CDR3 loop is CASQRTGRYEQYF. The DNA for the CDR3 is TGCGCCAGCCAACGGACAGGGCGCTACGAGCAGTACTTC.